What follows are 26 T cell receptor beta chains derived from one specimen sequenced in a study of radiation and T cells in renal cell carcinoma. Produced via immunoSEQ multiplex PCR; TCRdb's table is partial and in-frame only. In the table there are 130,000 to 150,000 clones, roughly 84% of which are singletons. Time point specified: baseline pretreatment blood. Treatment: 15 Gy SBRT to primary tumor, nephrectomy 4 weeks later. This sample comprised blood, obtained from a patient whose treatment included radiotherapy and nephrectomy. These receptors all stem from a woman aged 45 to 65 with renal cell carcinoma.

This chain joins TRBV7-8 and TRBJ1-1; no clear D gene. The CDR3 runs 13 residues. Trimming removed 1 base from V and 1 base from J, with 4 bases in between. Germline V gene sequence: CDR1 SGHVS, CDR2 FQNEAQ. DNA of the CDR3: TGTGCCAGCAGCTTAGACAGGAACACTGAAGCTTTCTTT. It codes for CASSLDRNTEAFF.

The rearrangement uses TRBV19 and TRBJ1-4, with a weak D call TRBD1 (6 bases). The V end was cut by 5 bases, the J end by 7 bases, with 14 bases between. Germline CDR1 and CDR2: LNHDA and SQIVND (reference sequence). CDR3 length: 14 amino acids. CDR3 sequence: CASSDQGRGEKLFF. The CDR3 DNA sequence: TGTGCCAGTAGTGACCAGGGGAGAGGTGAAAAACTGTTTTTT.

DNA for the CDR3: TGCAGCGTTGGAACAGGGGGCGGAGGGAACACTGAAGCTTTCTTT. Translated, it gives CSVGTGGGGNTEAFF. The chain joins TRBV29-1 to TRBJ1-1; 9 bases align to TRBD1. CDR3 length: 15 amino acids. The germline V gene encodes CDR1 SQVTM and CDR2 ANQGSEA. J gave up 1 base and V 4 bases, and 7 bases lay outside the gene matches.

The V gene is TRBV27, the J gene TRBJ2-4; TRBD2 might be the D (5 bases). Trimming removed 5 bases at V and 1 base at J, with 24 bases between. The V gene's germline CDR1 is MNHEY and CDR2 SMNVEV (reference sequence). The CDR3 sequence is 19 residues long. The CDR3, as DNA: TGTGCCAGCAGTCCGCTCTTCGAGTACGGGGAAGTGGCCAAAAACATTCAGTACTTC. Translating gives CASSPLFEYGEVAKNIQYF.

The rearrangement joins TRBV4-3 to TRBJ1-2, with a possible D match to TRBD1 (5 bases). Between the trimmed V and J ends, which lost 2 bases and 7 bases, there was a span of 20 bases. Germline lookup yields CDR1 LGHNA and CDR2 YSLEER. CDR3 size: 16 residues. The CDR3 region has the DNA TGCGCCAGCAGCCAATGGGGTCAAGGGGTGAATACTGGCTACACCTTC. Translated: CASSQWGQGVNTGYTF.

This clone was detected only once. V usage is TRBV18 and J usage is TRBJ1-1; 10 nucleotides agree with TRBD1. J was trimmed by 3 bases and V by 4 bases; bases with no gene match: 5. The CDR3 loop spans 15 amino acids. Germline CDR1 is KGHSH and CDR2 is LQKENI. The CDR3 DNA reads TGTGCCAGCTCACTCCGACAGGGGGCGGACACTGAAGCTTTCTTT. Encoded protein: CASSLRQGADTEAFF. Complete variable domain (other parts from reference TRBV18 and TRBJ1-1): NAGVMQNPRHLVRRRGQEARLRCSPMKGHSHVYWYRQLPEEGLKFMVYLQKENIIDESGMPKERFSAEFPKEGPSILRIQQVVRGDSAAYFCASSLRQGADTEAFFGQGTRLTVV.

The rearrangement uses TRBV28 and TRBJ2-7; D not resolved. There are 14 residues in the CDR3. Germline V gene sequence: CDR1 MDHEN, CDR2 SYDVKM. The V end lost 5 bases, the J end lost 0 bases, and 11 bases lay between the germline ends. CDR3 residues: CASSNPAHSYEQYF. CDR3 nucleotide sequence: TGTGCCAGCAGTAACCCAGCACACTCCTACGAGCAGTACTTC.

CDR3 in amino acids: CASKGGRFYNEQFF. CDR3 nucleotide sequence: TGTGCCAGTAAGGGCGGGAGATTCTACAATGAGCAGTTCTTC. The chain joins TRBV19 to TRBJ2-1, with 7 bases fitting TRBD2. Germline V gene lookup returns CDR1 LNHDA and CDR2 SQIVND (reference sequence). This CDR3 is built from 14 residues. The J segment lost 3 bases and the V segment lost 7 bases, leaving 6 bases of the junction unmatched.

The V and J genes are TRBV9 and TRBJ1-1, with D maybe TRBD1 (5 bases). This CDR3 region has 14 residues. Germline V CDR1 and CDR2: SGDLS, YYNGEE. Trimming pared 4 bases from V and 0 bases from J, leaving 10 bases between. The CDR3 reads CASSFQGVNTEAFF. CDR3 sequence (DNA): TGTGCCAGCAGCTTTCAGGGCGTGAACACTGAAGCTTTCTTT.

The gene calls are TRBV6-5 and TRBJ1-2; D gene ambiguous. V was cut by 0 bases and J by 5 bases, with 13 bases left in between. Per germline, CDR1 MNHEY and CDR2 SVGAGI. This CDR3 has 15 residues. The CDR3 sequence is CASSYSGQRMYGYTF. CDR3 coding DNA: TGTGCCAGCAGTTACTCCGGGCAGAGAATGTATGGCTACACCTTC.

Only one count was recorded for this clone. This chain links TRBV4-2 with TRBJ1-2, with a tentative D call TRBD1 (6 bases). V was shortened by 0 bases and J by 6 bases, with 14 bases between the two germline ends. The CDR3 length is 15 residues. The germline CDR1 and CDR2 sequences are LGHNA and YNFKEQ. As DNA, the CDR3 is TGTGCCAGCAGCCAAGATCGTGGGGGGCATAATGGCTACACCTTC. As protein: CASSQDRGGHNGYTF.

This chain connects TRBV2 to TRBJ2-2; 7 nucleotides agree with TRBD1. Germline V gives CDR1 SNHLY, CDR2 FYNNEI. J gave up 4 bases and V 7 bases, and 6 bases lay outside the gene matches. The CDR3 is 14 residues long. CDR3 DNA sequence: TGTGCCAGCACCAGGGACAGTTCCACCGGGGAGCTGTTTTTT. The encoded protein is CASTRDSSTGELFF.

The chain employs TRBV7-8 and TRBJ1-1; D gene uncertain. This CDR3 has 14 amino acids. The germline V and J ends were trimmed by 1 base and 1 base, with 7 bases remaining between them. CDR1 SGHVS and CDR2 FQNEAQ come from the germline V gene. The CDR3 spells CASSLGVENTEAFF. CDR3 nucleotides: TGTGCCAGCAGCTTAGGAGTCGAGAACACTGAAGCTTTCTTT.

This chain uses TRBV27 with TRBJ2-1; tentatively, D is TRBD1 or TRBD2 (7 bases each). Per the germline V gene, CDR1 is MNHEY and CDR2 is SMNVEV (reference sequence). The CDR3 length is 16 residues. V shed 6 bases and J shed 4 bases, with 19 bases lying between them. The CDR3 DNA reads TGTGCCAGCAGACCATTGACAGGGAGGGCTTACAATGAGCAGTTCTTC. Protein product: CASRPLTGRAYNEQFF.

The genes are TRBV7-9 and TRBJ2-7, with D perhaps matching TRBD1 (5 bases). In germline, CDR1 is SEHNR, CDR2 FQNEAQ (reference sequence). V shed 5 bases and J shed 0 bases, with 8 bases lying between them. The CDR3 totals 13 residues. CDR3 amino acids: CASSRTNSYEQYF. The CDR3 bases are TGTGCCAGCAGCCGGACAAACTCCTACGAGCAGTACTTC.

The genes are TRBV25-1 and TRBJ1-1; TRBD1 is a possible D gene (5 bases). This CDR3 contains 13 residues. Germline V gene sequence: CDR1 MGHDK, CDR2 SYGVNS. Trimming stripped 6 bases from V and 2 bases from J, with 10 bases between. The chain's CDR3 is CASRTGVNTEAFF. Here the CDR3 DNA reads TGTGCCAGCAGAACGGGGGTAAACACTGAAGCTTTCTTT.

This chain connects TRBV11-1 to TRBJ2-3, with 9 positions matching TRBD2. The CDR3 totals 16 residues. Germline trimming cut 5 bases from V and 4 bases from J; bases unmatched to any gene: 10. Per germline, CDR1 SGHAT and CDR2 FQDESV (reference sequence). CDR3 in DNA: TGTGCCAGCAGCACCAGTTGGGGACTAGCATCAGATACGCAGTATTTT. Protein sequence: CASSTSWGLASDTQYF.

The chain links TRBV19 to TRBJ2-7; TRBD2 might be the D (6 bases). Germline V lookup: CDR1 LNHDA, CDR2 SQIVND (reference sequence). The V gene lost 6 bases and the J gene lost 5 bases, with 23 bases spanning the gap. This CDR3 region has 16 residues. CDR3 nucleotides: TGTGCCAGTAGCATCCCCAGGGCGGGGTCCAGGGACGAGCAGTACTTC. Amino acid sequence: CASSIPRAGSRDEQYF.

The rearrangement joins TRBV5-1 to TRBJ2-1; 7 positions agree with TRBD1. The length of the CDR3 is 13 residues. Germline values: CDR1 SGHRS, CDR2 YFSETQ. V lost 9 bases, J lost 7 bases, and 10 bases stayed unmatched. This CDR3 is CANPTGWGNEQFF. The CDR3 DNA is TGCGCCAACCCGACAGGGTGGGGTAATGAGCAGTTCTTC.

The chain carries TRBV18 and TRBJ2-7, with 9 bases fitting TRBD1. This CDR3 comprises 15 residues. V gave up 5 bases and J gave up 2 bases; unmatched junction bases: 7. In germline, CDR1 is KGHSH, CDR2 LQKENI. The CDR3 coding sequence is TGTGCCAGCTCAGGCGACAGGGGGACAGCCTACGAGCAGTACTTC. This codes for CASSGDRGTAYEQYF.

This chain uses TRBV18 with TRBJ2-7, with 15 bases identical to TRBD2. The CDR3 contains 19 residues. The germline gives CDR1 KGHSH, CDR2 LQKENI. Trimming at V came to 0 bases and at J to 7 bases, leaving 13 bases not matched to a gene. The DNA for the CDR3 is TGTGCCAGCTCACCACCGCGGGGACTAGCGGGGGGACGAACTCGGGAGCAGTACTTC. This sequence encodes CASSPPRGLAGGRTREQYF. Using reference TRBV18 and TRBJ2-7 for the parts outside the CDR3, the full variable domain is NAGVMQNPRHLVRRRGQEARLRCSPMKGHSHVYWYRQLPEEGLKFMVYLQKENIIDESGMPKERFSAEFPKEGPSILRIQQVVRGDSAAYFCASSPPRGLAGGRTREQYFGPGTRLTVT.

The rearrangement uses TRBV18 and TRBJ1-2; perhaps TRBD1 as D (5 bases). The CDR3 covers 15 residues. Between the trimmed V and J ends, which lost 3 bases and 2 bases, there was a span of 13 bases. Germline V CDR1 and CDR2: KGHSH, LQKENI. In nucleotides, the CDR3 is TGTGCCAGCTCACCCTTCGACGACAGCAACTATGGCTACACCTTC. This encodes CASSPFDDSNYGYTF.

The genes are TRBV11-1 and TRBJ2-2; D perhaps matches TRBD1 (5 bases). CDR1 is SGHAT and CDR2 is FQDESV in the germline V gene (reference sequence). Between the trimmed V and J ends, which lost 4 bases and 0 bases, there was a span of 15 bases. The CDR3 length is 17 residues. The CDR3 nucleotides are TGTGCCAGCAGCTCATATCTCAGGGCACCGAACACCGGGGAGCTGTTTTTT. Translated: CASSSYLRAPNTGELFF. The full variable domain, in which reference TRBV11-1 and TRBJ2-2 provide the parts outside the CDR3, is EAEVAQSPRYKITEKSQAVAFWCDPISGHATLYWYRQILGQGPELLVQFQDESVVDDSQLPKDRFSAERLKGVDSTLKIQPAELGDSAMYLCASSSYLRAPNTGELFFGEGSRLTVL.

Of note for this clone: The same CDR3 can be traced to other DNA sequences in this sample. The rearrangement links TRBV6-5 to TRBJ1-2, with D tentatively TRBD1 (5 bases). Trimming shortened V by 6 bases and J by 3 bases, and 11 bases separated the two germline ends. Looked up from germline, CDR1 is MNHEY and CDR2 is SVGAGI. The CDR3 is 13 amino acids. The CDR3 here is CASSPEGDYGYTF. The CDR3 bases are TGTGCCAGCAGCCCCGAAGGGGACTATGGCTACACCTTC.

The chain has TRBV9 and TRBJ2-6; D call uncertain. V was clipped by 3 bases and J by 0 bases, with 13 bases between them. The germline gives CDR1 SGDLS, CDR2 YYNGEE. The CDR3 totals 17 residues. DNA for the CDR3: TGTGCCAGCAGCGCAACCCCCGGATACTCTGGGGCCAACGTCCTGACTTTC. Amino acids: CASSATPGYSGANVLTF.

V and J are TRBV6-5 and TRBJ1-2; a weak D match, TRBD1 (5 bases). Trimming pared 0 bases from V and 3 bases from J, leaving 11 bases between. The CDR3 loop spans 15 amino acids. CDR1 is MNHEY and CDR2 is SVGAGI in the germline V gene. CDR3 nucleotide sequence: TGTGCCAGCAGTTACTCAGGCAGGGCGCACTATGGCTACACCTTC. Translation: CASSYSGRAHYGYTF.